This T cell receptor (beta chain) was recovered during a study of T cell responses to AZD1222 COVID-19 vaccine. General study findings and limits: It was only after the peak T cell response that any repertoires were sampled.

Sequencing used immunoSEQ multiplex PCR; TCRdb keeps in-frame clones, though not all of them. The sample yields approximately 89,000 clones, approximately 90% seen once. As to this clone: Its antigen is not known.

This CDR3 comprises 15 residues. Germline assignment: CDR1 LGHNA and CDR2 YSLEER. After removal of 1 base from V and 3 bases from J, the junction contained 5 bases not matched to a gene. The chain has TRBV4-3 and TRBJ2-7, with TRBD2 matching 8 bases. The clonotype was recovered from an adult in good health. Here the sequenced sample was peripheral blood, taken on day 0 of AZD1222 vaccination. CDR3 in amino acids: CASSQGYSGSYEQYF. For the CDR3, the DNA is TGCGCCAGCAGCCAAGGTTACAGCGGGAGCTACGAGCAGTACTTC.